Each of the 15 T cell receptor beta chains below was sequenced from the same sample in a study of Ad26.COV2.S vaccination and SARS-CoV-2 variants. The treatment is: 15 to 20 received Ad26.COV2.S at low or high dose, single or two shots; several received placebo; per-sample allocation not given. After the first vaccine or placebo injection, samples were drawn on day 63. Clones were sequenced by immunoSEQ multiplex PCR, and TCRdb holds only the in-frame ones, with some missing. The sample includes under 400,000 clones, about nine tenths of them seen just once. This specimen consisted of peripheral blood, obtained in a trial of Ad26.COV2.S vaccine versus placebo. These receptors came from a person aged 18-60 years who received the Ad26.COV2.S COVID-19 vaccine or a placebo.

The chain couples TRBV19 to TRBJ1-2; tentative D call: TRBD1 (5 bases). The CDR3 loop spans 12 amino acids. V lost 5 bases and J 7 bases, leaving 11 bases between the germline ends. CDR1 and CDR2 from the germline V gene are LNHDA and SQIVND (reference sequence). The CDR3 bases are TGTGCCAGTAGTTGGCAGGGCAGTGGCTACACCTTC. Amino acids: CASSWQGSGYTF. The whole variable domain, filled in from reference TRBV19 and TRBJ1-2, reads DGGITQSPKYLFRKEGQNVTLSCEQNLNHDAMYWYRQDPGQGLRLIYYSQIVNDFQKGDIAEGYSVSREKKESFPLTVTSAQKNPTAFYLCASSWQGSGYTFGSGTRLTVV.

CDR3 sequence reads: CAWSVLSPGVVHF. CDR3 coding DNA: TGTGCCTGGAGTGTACTGAGTCCGGGGGTCGTGCATTTT. This chain links TRBV30 with TRBJ1-5, with TRBD1 as a possible D gene (5 bases). Trimming took 0 bases from V and 15 from J, leaving 18 bases between them. Germline assignment: CDR1 GTSNPN and CDR2 SVGIG (reference sequence). The CDR3 has 13 residues.

The V and J genes are TRBV5-1 and TRBJ2-2; 10 nucleotides match TRBD1. CDR1 SGHRS and CDR2 YFSETQ come from the germline V gene. The CDR3 consists of 16 residues. Trimming cost V 2 bases and J 4 bases; bases outside gene matches: 5. The CDR3 coding sequence is TGCGCCAGCAGCTTCTCGGGACAGGGGTCCACCGGGGAGCTGTTTTTT. Residues: CASSFSGQGSTGELFF.

The chain joins TRBV10-3 to TRBJ1-1; D possibly corresponds to TRBD1 (6 bases). The V gene's germline CDR1 is ENHRY and CDR2 SYGVKD. The CDR3 contains 14 residues. Trimming removed 5 bases at V and 6 bases at J, with 16 bases between. The CDR3 loop reads CAISKQGGGAEAFF. CDR3 nucleotides: TGTGCCATCAGTAAACAGGGAGGCGGAGCTGAAGCTTTCTTT.

The gene calls are TRBV6-1 and TRBJ1-6; D is ambiguous. This CDR3 is built from 15 residues. Per germline, CDR1 MNHNS and CDR2 SASEGT. Trimming removed 2 bases at V and 7 bases at J, with 12 bases between. The CDR3 DNA sequence: TGTGCCAGCAGTGAATATAGGGCCGGGAATTCACCCCTCCACTTT. This codes for CASSEYRAGNSPLHF.

CDR3: CASSEWWGNYGYTF. The CDR3 DNA follows: TGTGCCAGCAGTGAATGGTGGGGCAACTATGGCTACACCTTC. The J gene is TRBJ1-2, the V gene TRBV6-1; D is perhaps TRBD1 (5 bases). The V end lost 2 bases, the J end lost 2 bases, and 9 bases lay between the germline ends. The CDR3 has 14 residues. From germline, CDR1 is MNHNS and CDR2 SASEGT.

The chain recombines TRBV5-1 with TRBJ1-2; no clear D. CDR1 is SGHRS, CDR2 YFSETQ, per germline. The ends were cut back, 0 bases at V and 5 bases at J, with 11 bases in the middle. The CDR3 sequence is 14 residues long. CDR3 sequence reads: CASSLDGQSYGYTF. CDR3 in DNA: TGCGCCAGCAGCTTGGACGGGCAATCGTATGGCTACACCTTC.

The chain uses TRBV27 and TRBJ1-1, with D hard to call. The CDR3 covers 13 residues. Germline-derived CDR1 and CDR2 are MNHEY and SMNVEV (reference sequence). Deletions cut 2 bases from V and 8 bases from J, with 12 bases between. The CDR3 reads CASSLMVHREAFF. The CDR3 nucleotides are TGTGCCAGCAGTTTAATGGTTCATCGAGAAGCTTTCTTT.

This chain links TRBV7-9 with TRBJ1-1, with D possibly matching TRBD1 (5 bases). CDR1 SEHNR and CDR2 FQNEAQ come from the germline V gene (reference sequence). This CDR3 region has 13 residues. Trimming removed 7 bases at V and 0 bases at J, with 9 bases between. CDR3 loop: CASTQGLNTEAFF. Here the CDR3 DNA reads TGTGCCAGCACCCAGGGTTTGAACACTGAAGCTTTCTTT. Full variable domain (outside the CDR3, taken from reference TRBV7-9 and TRBJ1-1): DTGVSQNPRHKITKRGQNVTFRCDPISEHNRLYWYRQTLGQGPEFLTYFQNEAQLEKSRLLSDRFSAERPKGSFSTLEIQRTEQGDSAMYLCASTQGLNTEAFFGQGTRLTVV.

The table lists this clone with a few counts. The chain links TRBV4-2 to TRBJ1-2; 10 nucleotides agree with TRBD1. Germline V gene lookup returns CDR1 LGHNA and CDR2 YNFKEQ. The trim removed 2 bases at V and 13 bases at J, leaving 16 bases unmatched. CDR3 length: 16 amino acids. CDR3 protein: CASSQTYGTGVPLRTF. The CDR3 coding sequence is TGTGCCAGCAGCCAAACGTACGGGACAGGGGTCCCCCTGCGCACCTTC.

The chain has TRBV3-1 (or the pseudogene TRBV3-2) and TRBJ2-1; 10 nucleotides match TRBD2. The CDR3 loop spans 17 amino acids. Trimming took 0 bases from V and 4 from J; bases not matched to a gene: 6. CDR1 and CDR2 from the germline V gene are LGHDT and YNNKEL (reference sequence). CDR3 sequence: CASSQDPLAGVYNEQFF. For the CDR3, the DNA is TGTGCCAGCAGCCAAGATCCCCTAGCGGGAGTATACAATGAGCAGTTCTTC.

This chain links TRBV7-9 with TRBJ1-1, with D uncertain. V was cut by 5 bases and J by 1 base, with 8 bases left in between. Germline CDR1 is SEHNR and CDR2 is FQNEAQ (reference sequence). The CDR3 runs to 13 residues. In DNA, the CDR3 is TGTGCCAGCAGCGACGATCAGAACACTGAAGCTTTCTTT. Protein product: CASSDDQNTEAFF.

CDR3 bases: TGTGCCAGCAGCTACCTAGCGGGGGAAGAGACCCAGTACTTC. Translated, it gives CASSYLAGEETQYF. The chain couples TRBV7-9 to TRBJ2-5; 10 positions match TRBD2. V lost 4 bases, J lost 3 bases, and 2 bases stayed unmatched. Germline assignment: CDR1 SEHNR and CDR2 FQNEAQ (reference sequence). This CDR3 has 14 amino acids. Looking up the rest from reference TRBV7-9 and TRBJ2-5 gives the full variable domain: DTGVSQNPRHKITKRGQNVTFRCDPISEHNRLYWYRQTLGQGPEFLTYFQNEAQLEKSRLLSDRFSAERPKGSFSTLEIQRTEQGDSAMYLCASSYLAGEETQYFGPGTRLLVL.

The gene calls are TRBV4-2 and TRBJ1-2, with 8 bases that match TRBD1. CDR3 length equals 17 residues. Unmatched junction bases numbered 6, after V lost 0 bases and J lost 0 bases. CDR1 and CDR2 (germline): LGHNA, YNFKEQ. The CDR3 region is CASSQDATGDANYGYTF. Written as DNA, the CDR3 is TGTGCCAGCAGCCAAGATGCGACAGGGGACGCTAACTATGGCTACACCTTC.

The chain uses TRBV11-2 and TRBJ2-5; TRBD1 agrees at 8 bases. The germline V gene encodes CDR1 SGHAT and CDR2 FQNNGV. This CDR3 region has 14 residues. V was pared by 3 bases and J by 5 bases, with 5 bases of the junction left unmatched. As DNA, the CDR3 is TGTGCCAGCAGCTTGGGGACAGGTATTGAGACCCAGTACTTC. Translation gives CASSLGTGIETQYF.